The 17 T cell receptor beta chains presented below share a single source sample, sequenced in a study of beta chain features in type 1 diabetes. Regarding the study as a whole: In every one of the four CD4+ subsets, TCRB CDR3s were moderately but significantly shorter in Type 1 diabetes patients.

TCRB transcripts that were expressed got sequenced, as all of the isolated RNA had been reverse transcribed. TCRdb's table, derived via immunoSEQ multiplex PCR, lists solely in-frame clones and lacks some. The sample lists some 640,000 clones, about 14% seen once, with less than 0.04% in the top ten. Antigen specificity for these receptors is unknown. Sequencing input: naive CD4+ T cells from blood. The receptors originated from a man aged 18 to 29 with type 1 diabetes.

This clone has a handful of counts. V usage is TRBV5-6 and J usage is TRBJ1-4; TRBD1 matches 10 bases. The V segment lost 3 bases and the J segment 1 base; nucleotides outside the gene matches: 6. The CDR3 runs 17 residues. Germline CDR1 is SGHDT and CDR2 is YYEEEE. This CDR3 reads CASSYRDRGRTNEKLFF. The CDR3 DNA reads TGTGCCAGCAGCTACCGGGACAGGGGCCGAACTAATGAAAAACTGTTTTTT.

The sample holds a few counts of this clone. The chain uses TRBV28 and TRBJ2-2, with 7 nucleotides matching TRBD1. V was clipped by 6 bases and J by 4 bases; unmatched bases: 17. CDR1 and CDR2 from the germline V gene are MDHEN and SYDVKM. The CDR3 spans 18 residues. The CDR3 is CASSNRNRQGWGTGELFF. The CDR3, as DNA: TGTGCCAGCAGCAACCGGAATAGACAGGGTTGGGGCACCGGGGAGCTGTTTTTT.

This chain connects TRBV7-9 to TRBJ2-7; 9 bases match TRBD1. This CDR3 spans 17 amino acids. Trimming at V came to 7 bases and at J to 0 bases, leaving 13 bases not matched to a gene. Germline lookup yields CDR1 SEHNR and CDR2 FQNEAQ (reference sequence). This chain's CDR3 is CASILTGTGLSSYEQYF. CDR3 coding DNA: TGTGCCAGCATATTAACCGGGACAGGGCTTTCCTCCTACGAGCAGTACTTC.

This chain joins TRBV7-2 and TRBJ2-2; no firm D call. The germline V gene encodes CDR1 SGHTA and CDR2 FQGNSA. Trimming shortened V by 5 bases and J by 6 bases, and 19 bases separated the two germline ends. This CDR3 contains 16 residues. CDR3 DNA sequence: TGTGCCAGCAGCAGGGAACGTAAGGCTCTTGCCGGGGAGCTGTTTTTT. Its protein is CASSRERKALAGELFF.

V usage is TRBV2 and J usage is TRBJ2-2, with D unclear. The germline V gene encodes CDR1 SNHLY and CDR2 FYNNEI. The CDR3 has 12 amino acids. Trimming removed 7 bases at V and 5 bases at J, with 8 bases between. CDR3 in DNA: TGTGCCAGCAACGAGGTTACCGGGGAGCTGTTTTTT. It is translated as CASNEVTGELFF. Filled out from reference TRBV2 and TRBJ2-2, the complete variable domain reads EPEVTQTPSHQVTQMGQEVILRCVPISNHLYFYWYRQILGQKVEFLVSFYNNEISEKSEIFDDQFSVERPDGSNFTLKIRSTKLEDSAMYFCASNEVTGELFFGEGSRLTVL.

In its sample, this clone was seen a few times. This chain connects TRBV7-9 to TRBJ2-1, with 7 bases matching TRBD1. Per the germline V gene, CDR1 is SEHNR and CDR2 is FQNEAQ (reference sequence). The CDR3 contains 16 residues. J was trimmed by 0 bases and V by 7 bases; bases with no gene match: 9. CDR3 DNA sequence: TGTGCCAGCACCCCCGGCACAGGGGTCTCCTACAATGAGCAGTTCTTC. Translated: CASTPGTGVSYNEQFF.

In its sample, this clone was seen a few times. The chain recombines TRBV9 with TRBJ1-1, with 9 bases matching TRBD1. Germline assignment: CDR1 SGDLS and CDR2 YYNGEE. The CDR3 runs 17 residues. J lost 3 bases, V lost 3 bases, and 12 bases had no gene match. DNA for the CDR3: TGTGCCAGCAGCGCCGGTCCCGGGACAGGGTTCGACACTGAAGCTTTCTTT. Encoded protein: CASSAGPGTGFDTEAFF.

CDR3 nucleotide sequence: TGTGCCAGCAGCCTGCGGACAGGGAATTCACCCCTCCACTTT. Translation gives CASSLRTGNSPLHF. J is TRBJ1-6 and V is TRBV7-9, with TRBD1 identical over 8 bases. CDR1 SEHNR and CDR2 FQNEAQ come from the germline V gene (reference sequence). Trimming cost V 5 bases and J 7 bases; bases outside gene matches: 4. CDR3 length: 14 residues.

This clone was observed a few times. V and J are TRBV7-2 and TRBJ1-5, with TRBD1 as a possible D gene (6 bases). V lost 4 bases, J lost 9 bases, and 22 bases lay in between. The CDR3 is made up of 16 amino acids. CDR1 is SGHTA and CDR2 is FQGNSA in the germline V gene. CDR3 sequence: CASSSIGGGRVLPQHF. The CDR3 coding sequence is TGTGCCAGCAGCTCGATAGGGGGGGGCAGGGTGCTGCCCCAGCATTTT. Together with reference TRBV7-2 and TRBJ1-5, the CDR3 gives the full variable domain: GAGVSQSPSNKVTEKGKDVELRCDPISGHTALYWYRQSLGQGLEFLIYFQGNSAPDKSGLPSDRFSAERTGGSVSTLTIQRTQQEDSAVYLCASSSIGGGRVLPQHFGDGTRLSIL.

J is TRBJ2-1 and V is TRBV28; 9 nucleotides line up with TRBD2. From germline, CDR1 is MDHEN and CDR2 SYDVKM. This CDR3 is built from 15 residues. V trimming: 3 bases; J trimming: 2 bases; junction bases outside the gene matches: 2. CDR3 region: CASSFGGRAYNEQFF. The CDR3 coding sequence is TGTGCCAGCAGTTTTGGCGGGAGGGCCTACAATGAGCAGTTCTTC.

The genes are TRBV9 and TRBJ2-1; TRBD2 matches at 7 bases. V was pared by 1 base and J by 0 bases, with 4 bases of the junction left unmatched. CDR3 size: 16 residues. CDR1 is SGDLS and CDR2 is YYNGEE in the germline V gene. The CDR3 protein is CASSVQSSGSYNEQFF. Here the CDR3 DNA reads TGTGCCAGCAGCGTACAGTCTAGCGGCTCCTACAATGAGCAGTTCTTC.

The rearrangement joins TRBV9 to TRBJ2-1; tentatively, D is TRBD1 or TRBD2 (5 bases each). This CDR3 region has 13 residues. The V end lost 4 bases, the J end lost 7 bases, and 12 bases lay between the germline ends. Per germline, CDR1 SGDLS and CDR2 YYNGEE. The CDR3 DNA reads TGTGCCAGCAGCCTACGAGGGGTTAATGAGCAGTTCTTC. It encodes CASSLRGVNEQFF. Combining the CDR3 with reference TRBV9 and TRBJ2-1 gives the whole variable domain DSGVTQTPKHLITATGQRVTLRCSPRSGDLSVYWYQQSLDQGLQFLIQYYNGEERAKGNILERFSAQQFPDLHSELNLSSLELGDSALYFCASSLRGVNEQFFGPGTRLTVL.

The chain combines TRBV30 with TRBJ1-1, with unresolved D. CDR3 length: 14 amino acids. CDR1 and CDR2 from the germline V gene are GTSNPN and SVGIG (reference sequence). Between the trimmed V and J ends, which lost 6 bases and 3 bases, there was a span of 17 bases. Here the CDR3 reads CACWGQLHYTEAFF. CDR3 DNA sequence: TGTGCCTGCTGGGGTCAGCTCCACTACACTGAAGCTTTCTTT.

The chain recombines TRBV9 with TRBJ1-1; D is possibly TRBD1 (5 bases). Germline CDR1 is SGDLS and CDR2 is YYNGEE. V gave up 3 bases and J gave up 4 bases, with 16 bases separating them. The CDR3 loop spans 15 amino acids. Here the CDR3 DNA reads TGTGCCAGCAGCGCGGGACTACTAAAGAGCACTGAAGCTTTCTTT. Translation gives CASSAGLLKSTEAFF.

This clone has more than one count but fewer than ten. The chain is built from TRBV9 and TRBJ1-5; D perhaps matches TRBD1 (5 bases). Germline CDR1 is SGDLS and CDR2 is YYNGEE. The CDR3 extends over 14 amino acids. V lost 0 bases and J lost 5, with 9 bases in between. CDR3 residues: CASSVGTQDQPQHF. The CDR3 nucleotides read TGTGCCAGCAGCGTAGGGACACAGGATCAGCCCCAGCATTTT.

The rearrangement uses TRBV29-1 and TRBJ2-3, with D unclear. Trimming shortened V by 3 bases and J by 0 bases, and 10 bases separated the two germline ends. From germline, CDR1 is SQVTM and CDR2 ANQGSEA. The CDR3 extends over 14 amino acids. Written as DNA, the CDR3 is TGCAGCGTTGAGGTGCTCGCAAGCACAGATACGCAGTATTTT. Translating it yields CSVEVLASTDTQYF.

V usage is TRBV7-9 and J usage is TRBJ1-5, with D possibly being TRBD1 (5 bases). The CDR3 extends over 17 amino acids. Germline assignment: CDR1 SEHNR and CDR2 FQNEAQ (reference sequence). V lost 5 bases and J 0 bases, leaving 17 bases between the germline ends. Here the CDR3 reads CASSPGTLLYSNQPQHF. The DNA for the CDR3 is TGTGCCAGCAGCCCAGGGACCCTACTCTATAGCAATCAGCCCCAGCATTTT.